This T cell receptor (beta chain) was sequenced in a study of blood T cell repertoires in COVID-19. Assay: immunoSEQ multiplex PCR; the TCRdb copy retains only in-frame clones and omits some. The data hold around 150,000 clones, with 85% observed a single time. Germline V gene sequence: CDR1 SQVTM, CDR2 ANQGSEA. The CDR3 has 15 residues. With V trimmed by 6 bases and J by 0 bases, 8 bases remained unmatched. Material: peripheral blood. The receptor's source is a human donor with acute or convalescent COVID-19. The donor label of this sample is uncertain. The chain links TRBV29-1 to TRBJ1-2, with 9 bases that match TRBD1. This CDR3 is CSVGTGRGANYGYTF. CDR3 in DNA: TGCAGCGTAGGGACAGGGAGAGGGGCTAACTATGGCTACACCTTC.